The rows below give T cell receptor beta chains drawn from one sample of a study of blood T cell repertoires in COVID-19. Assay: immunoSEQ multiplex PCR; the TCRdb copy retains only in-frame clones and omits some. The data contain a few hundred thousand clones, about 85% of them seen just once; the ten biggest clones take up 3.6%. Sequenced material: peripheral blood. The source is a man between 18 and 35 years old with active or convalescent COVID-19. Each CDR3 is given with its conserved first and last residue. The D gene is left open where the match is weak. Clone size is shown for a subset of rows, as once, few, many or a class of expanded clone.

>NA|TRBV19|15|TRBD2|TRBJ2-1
CASSGTSATYNEQFF
TGTGCCAGTAGTGGGACTAGTGCTACCTACAATGAGCAGTTCTTC
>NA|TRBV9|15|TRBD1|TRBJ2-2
CASSVRTGTTGELFF
TGTGCCAGCAGCGTCAGGACAGGGACCACCGGGGAGCTGTTTTTT
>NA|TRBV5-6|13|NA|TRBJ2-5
CASSPPAAETQYF
TGTGCCAGCAGCCCCCCAGCGGCGGAGACCCAGTACTTC
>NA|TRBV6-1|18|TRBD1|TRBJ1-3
CASSERRAGGTSRNTIYF
TGTGCCAGCAGTGAAAGGAGGGCAGGGGGGACCTCTAGAAACACCATATATTTT
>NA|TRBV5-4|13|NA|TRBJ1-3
CASSFDSGNTIYF
TGTGCCAGCAGCTTCGACAGCGGAAACACCATATATTTT
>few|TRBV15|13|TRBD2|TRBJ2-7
CATSRERGYEQYF
TGTGCCACCAGCAGAGAGCGGGGGTACGAGCAGTACTTC
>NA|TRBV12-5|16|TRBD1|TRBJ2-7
CASGLVHGDRGAEQYF
TGTGCTAGTGGTTTGGTACATGGGGACAGGGGGGCCGAGCAGTACTTC
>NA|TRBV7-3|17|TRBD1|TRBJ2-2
CASSFRSRTGDTGELFF
TGTGCCAGCAGCTTTCGTAGTCGGACAGGGGACACCGGGGAGCTGTTTTTT
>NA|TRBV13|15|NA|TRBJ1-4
CASSLGLAFNEKLFF
TGTGCCAGCAGCTTAGGCCTGGCTTTTAATGAAAAACTGTTTTTT
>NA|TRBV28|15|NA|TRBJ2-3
CASSLARGGTDTQYF
TGTGCCAGCAGCCTGGCCCGGGGAGGCACAGATACGCAGTATTTT
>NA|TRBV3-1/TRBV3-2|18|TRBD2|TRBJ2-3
CASSQRTSGGASSDTQYF
TGTGCCAGCAGCCAGCGGACTAGCGGGGGGGCGAGTTCAGATACGCAGTATTTT
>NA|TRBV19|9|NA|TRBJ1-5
CALNQPQHF
TGTGCCTTAAATCAGCCCCAGCATTTT
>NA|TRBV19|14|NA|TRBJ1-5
CASAIGGGNQPQHF
TGTGCCAGTGCTATCGGGGGGGGCAATCAGCCCCAGCATTTT
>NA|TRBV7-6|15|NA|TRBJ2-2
CASSLVAERGGELFF
TGTGCCAGCAGCCTTGTGGCGGAGCGAGGCGGGGAGCTGTTTTTT
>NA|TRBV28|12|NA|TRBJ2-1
CASSLATGWRFF
TGTGCCAGCAGTTTGGCTACAGGTTGGCGGTTCTTC
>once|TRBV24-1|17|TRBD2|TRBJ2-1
CATSDTSGRASYNEQFF
TGTGCCACCAGTGACACTAGCGGGAGGGCCTCCTACAATGAGCAGTTCTTC
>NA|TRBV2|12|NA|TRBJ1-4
CASSGQGEKLFF
TGTGCCAGCAGTGGCCAGGGTGAAAAACTGTTTTTT
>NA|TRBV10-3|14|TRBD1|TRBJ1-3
CAISESGQRNTIYF
TGTGCCATCAGTGAGTCGGGACAGAGAAACACCATATATTTT
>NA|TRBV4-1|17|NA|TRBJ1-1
CASSPTAPLDVNTEAFF
TGCGCCAGCAGCCCGACAGCACCGCTCGACGTGAACACTGAAGCTTTCTTT
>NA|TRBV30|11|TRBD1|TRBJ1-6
CAWSVGDRAGF
TGTGCCTGGAGTGTGGGTGACAGGGCTGGCTTT
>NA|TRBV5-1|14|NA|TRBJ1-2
CASSLASGAYGYTF
TGCGCCAGCAGCTTGGCCTCAGGGGCCTATGGCTACACCTTC
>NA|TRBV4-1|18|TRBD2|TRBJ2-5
CASSQQGTSGGAKETQYF
TGCGCCAGCAGCCAGCAGGGGACTAGCGGGGGGGCCAAAGAGACCCAGTACTTC
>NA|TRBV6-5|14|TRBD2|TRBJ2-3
CASNQAGNADTQYF
TGTGCCAGCAACCAAGCGGGAAACGCGGATACGCAGTATTTT
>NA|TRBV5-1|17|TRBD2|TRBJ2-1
CASSLGGLAGGPGEQFF
TGCGCCAGCAGCTTGGGAGGACTAGCGGGAGGGCCAGGTGAGCAGTTCTTC
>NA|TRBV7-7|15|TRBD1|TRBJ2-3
CASSLRDRATDTQYF
TGTGCCAGCAGCTTAAGGGACAGGGCTACAGATACGCAGTATTTT
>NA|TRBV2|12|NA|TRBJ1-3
CASTGSGNTIYF
TGTGCCAGCACGGGGTCAGGAAACACCATATATTTT
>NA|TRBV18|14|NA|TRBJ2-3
CASLMTVTLDTQYF
TGTGCCAGCTTGATGACAGTAACCCTAGATACGCAGTATTTT
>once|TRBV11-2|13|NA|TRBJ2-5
CASSLSNAETQYF
TGTGCCAGCAGCTTATCTAATGCCGAGACCCAGTACTTC
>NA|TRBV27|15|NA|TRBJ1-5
CASSFTGGGAGPQHF
TGTGCCAGCAGTTTCACGGGGGGGGGCGCGGGGCCCCAGCATTTT
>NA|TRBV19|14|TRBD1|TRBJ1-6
CASSGTGGRSPLHF
TGTGCCAGTAGTGGGACAGGGGGGAGGTCACCCCTCCACTTT
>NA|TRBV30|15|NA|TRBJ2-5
CAWSPWGRVQETQYF
TGTGCCTGGAGCCCGTGGGGCCGGGTGCAAGAGACCCAGTACTTC
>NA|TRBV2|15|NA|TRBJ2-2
CASRSSTRNTGELFF
TGTGCCAGCAGATCAAGTACTAGGAACACCGGGGAGCTGTTTTTT
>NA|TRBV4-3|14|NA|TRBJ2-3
CASSQDRNTDTQYF
TGCGCCAGCAGCCAAGACAGAAACACAGATACGCAGTATTTT
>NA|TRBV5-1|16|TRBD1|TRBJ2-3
CASSPRTGVLTDTQYF
TGCGCCAGCAGCCCGAGGACAGGGGTTCTCACAGATACGCAGTATTTT
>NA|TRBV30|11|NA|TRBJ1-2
CAWSRAYGYTF
TGTGCCTGGAGTCGCGCTTATGGCTACACCTTC
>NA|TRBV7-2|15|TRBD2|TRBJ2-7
CASSHPRTRTLEQYF
TGTGCCAGCAGCCATCCCAGGACTAGGACCCTCGAGCAGTACTTC
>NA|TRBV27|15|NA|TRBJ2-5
CASSLITGPGETQYF
TGTGCCAGCAGTTTAATAACTGGCCCAGGGGAGACCCAGTACTTC
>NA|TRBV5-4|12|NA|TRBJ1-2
CASSTDIYGYTF
TGTGCCAGCAGCACGGACATCTATGGCTACACCTTC
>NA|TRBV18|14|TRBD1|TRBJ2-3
CASSPQGARDTQYF
TGTGCCAGCTCACCACAGGGGGCGCGAGATACGCAGTATTTT
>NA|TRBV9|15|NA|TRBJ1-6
CASSVMGQTNSPLHF
TGTGCCAGCAGCGTCATGGGACAAACTAATTCACCCCTCCACTTT
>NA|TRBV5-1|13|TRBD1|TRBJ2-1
CASRRTGGNEQFF
TGCGCCAGCCGGCGGACAGGGGGGAATGAGCAGTTCTTC
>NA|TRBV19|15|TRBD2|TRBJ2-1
CASSRAGTSYNEQFF
TGTGCCAGTAGTAGAGCGGGGACCTCCTACAATGAGCAGTTCTTC
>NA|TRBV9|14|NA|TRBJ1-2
CASSLETGRYGYTF
TGTGCCAGCAGCCTAGAGACAGGCCGCTATGGCTACACCTTC
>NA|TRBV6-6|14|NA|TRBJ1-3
CASRRQVSGNTIYF
TGTGCCAGCAGACGACAGGTCTCTGGAAACACCATATATTTT
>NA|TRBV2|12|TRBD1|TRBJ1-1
CASSEDRGEAFF
TGTGCCAGCAGTGAAGACAGGGGGGAAGCTTTCTTT
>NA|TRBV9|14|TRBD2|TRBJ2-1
CASSELAERNEQFF
TGTGCCAGCAGCGAACTAGCGGAAAGGAATGAGCAGTTCTTC
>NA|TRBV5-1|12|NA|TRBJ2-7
CASKGVLDEQYF
TGCGCCAGCAAGGGGGTTCTCGACGAGCAGTACTTC